The next 5 T cell receptor beta chains were all read from a single sample in a study of shared clonotypes between healthy human individuals. The repertoire was sequenced with immunoSEQ multiplex PCR; TCRdb's copy has only in-frame clones and lacks some. The repertoire holds roughly 1,100,000 clones, around 74% seen once, with less than 1.5% in the top ten. Sequenced sample: memory CD4+ T cells sorted from blood. The sample's subset: CD45RA-negative fraction. These TCRs come from a young man in good health.

This clone was recorded only once. V usage is TRBV5-6 and J usage is TRBJ2-1; no definite D call. Trimming left V 4 bases short and J 8 bases short, with 7 bases between. Germline V gene sequence: CDR1 SGHDT, CDR2 YYEEEE. The CDR3 sequence is 11 residues long. CDR3 region: CASSRVHEQFF. The CDR3 bases are TGTGCCAGCAGCAGGGTCCATGAGCAGTTCTTC.

This clone has just one count. This sequence joins TRBV5-1 and TRBJ2-7; the D call may be TRBD1 or TRBD2 (6 bases each). Germline V gives CDR1 SGHRS, CDR2 YFSETQ. The CDR3 contains 16 residues. The ends were cut back, 0 bases at V and 3 bases at J, with 16 bases in the middle. The CDR3 bases are TGCGCCAGCAGCTTGGGTCCCCCGGGGGCGGGCTACGAGCAGTACTTC. Protein sequence: CASSLGPPGAGYEQYF.

The count of this clone is one. This chain connects TRBV9 to TRBJ2-3; 8 nucleotides match TRBD2. The V segment lost 1 base and the J segment 2 bases; nucleotides outside the gene matches: 3. This CDR3 has 15 residues. CDR1 SGDLS and CDR2 YYNGEE come from the germline V gene. CDR3 nucleotide sequence: TGTGCCAGCAGCGTACTAGCGGGTATCACAGATACGCAGTATTTT. It translates to CASSVLAGITDTQYF.

The V gene is TRBV10-3, the J gene TRBJ1-6; D gene unclear. This CDR3 spans 15 amino acids. V gave up 2 bases and J gave up 6 bases, with 11 bases separating them. Per germline, CDR1 ENHRY and CDR2 SYGVKD. CDR3: CAISETQERNSPLHF. The CDR3 DNA sequence: TGTGCCATCAGTGAGACTCAGGAACGTAATTCACCCCTCCACTTT.

The CDR3 bases are TGTGCCAGCAGCTTGAGGGCAGGGGATGACTATGGCTACACCTTC. Amino acids: CASSLRAGDDYGYTF. The chain combines TRBV5-5 with TRBJ1-2; maybe TRBD1 (6 bases). The length of the CDR3 is 15 residues. Trimming removed 1 base at V and 3 bases at J, with 13 bases between. Germline CDR1 reads SGHKS; CDR2 reads YYEKEE (reference sequence).